This T cell receptor beta chain was observed in a study of cytomegalovirus exposure and HLA in healthy donors. PCR used 60 Vbeta primers and 13 Jbeta primers. The repertoire was sequenced with immunoSEQ multiplex PCR; TCRdb's copy has only in-frame clones and lacks some. This table has 85,000 to 130,000 clones, roughly 79% appearing once. The germline gives CDR1 SGHRS, CDR2 YFSETQ. There are 15 residues in the CDR3. Trimming removed 0 bases at V and 8 bases at J, with 14 bases between. Sequenced input: PBMCs. The receptor comes from a man in his sixties in good health and CMV-seropositive. The V gene is TRBV5-1, the J gene TRBJ1-4, with a tentative D call TRBD1 (5 bases). The CDR3, as DNA: TGCGCCAGCAGCTTGGATGTCGGGGGTGGGGAAAAACTGTTTTTT. Its translation: CASSLDVGGGEKLFF.